The T cell receptor (beta chain) under discussion was sequenced for a study of identical twins. Healthy Caucasians supplied all donations. Broader study findings: Models predicted less out-of-frame TCR alpha sharing in monozygotic twins than was found. A cross-sectional statistical analysis, not follow-up of the same donors, supported the conclusions.

TCRdb called the 5' RACE reads again in MiXCR, with one record for every CDR3 protein. The sample has under 300,000 distinct CDR3 sequences, about 9% seen once. This clonotype turned up a few times. Its antigen is not known. This same sample was also part of a study on yellow fever vaccine responses in identical twins.

The sequenced sample was CD8+ T cells sorted from blood. The receptor was isolated from a woman in her late teens or twenties in good health.

The DNA for the CDR3 is TGTGCCAGCAGCTTAATTTCCGTCCCGGGACAGGGGTACGAGCAGTACTTC. This encodes CASSLISVPGQGYEQYF. The rearrangement joins TRBV7-3 to TRBJ2-7, with TRBD1 matching over 10 bases. V lost 1 base, J lost 4 bases, and 10 bases stayed unmatched. The CDR3 contains 17 residues. Germline CDR1 is SGHTA and CDR2 is FQGTGA.